Each of the 24 T cell receptor beta chains below was sequenced from the same sample in a study of lymphopenia after photon versus proton radiotherapy. Measured with immunoSEQ multiplex PCR; TCRdb has only the in-frame clones, and not every one. The data show about 14,000 clones, 82% seen once. The material was peripheral blood, obtained from a patient treated with photon-based radiotherapy. These receptors were taken from a man aged 45-60 years with gastric cancer.

The table lists this clone with a count of one. The gene calls are TRBV27 and TRBJ2-7, with 7 positions matching TRBD1. Trimming cost V 5 bases and J 3 bases; bases outside gene matches: 7. Germline assignment: CDR1 MNHEY and CDR2 SMNVEV (reference sequence). The CDR3 loop spans 14 amino acids. DNA of the CDR3: TGTGCCAGCAGTCTCAGACAGGGCCGCTACGAGCAGTACTTC. This sequence encodes CASSLRQGRYEQYF.

This clone was detected a few times. The V gene is TRBV19, the J gene TRBJ1-5, with a possible D match to TRBD1 (5 bases). V lost 6 bases and J 1 base, leaving 13 bases between the germline ends. Germline CDR1 LNHDA, CDR2 SQIVND (reference sequence). The CDR3 is made up of 15 amino acids. CDR3: CASRGNRDSNQPQHF. CDR3 DNA: TGTGCCAGTAGGGGTAACCGGGACAGCAATCAGCCCCAGCATTTT.

The CDR3 protein is CASSLEGKNTGELFF. CDR3 in DNA: TGTGCCAGCAGCTTAGAAGGCAAGAACACCGGGGAGCTGTTTTTT. The chain has TRBV7-6 and TRBJ2-2, with D hard to call. CDR3 size: 15 residues. Trimming took 1 base from V and 1 from J, leaving 7 bases between them. Germline V gives CDR1 SGHVS, CDR2 FNYEAQ.

The chain couples TRBV11-2 to TRBJ1-6; D is unresolved. Trimming removed 2 bases from V and 10 bases from J, with 9 bases in between. This CDR3 is 13 amino acids long. Germline assignment: CDR1 SGHAT and CDR2 FQNNGV. CDR3 sequence reads: CASSLLGYSPLHF. CDR3 bases: TGTGCCAGCAGCTTATTAGGGTACTCACCCCTCCACTTT.

This sequence joins TRBV7-9 and TRBJ2-4; D is possibly TRBD1 (5 bases). The germline V gene has CDR1 SEHNR and CDR2 FQNEAQ (reference sequence). V was cut by 5 bases and J by 6 bases, with 11 bases left in between. This CDR3 is built from 13 residues. As DNA, the CDR3 is TGTGCCAGCAGCCCCGCAGGGTCAAACATTCAGTACTTC. Translated, it gives CASSPAGSNIQYF.

The chain has TRBV29-1 and TRBJ2-2; 9 bases map to TRBD1. Germline CDR1 is SQVTM and CDR2 is ANQGSEA. The junction had 15 bases not matched to a gene; V was cut back by 6 bases and J by 7 bases. The CDR3 consists of 16 residues. The CDR3 region has the DNA TGCAGCGTCTTACCGGGACAGGGCAAACACGGCGGGGAGCTGTTTTTT. It codes for CSVLPGQGKHGGELFF.

V gene TRBV7-9 combines with J gene TRBJ1-1, with 11 bases matching TRBD1. With V trimmed by 2 bases and J by 5 bases, 7 bases remained unmatched. The germline V gene encodes CDR1 SEHNR and CDR2 FQNEAQ (reference sequence). CDR3 length: 16 residues. The CDR3: CASSLSGGTGGTEAFF. CDR3 nucleotides: TGTGCCAGCAGCTTATCGGGCGGGACAGGGGGAACTGAAGCTTTCTTT. Full variable domain (rest looked up from reference TRBV7-9 and TRBJ1-1): DTGVSQNPRHKITKRGQNVTFRCDPISEHNRLYWYRQTLGQGPEFLTYFQNEAQLEKSRLLSDRFSAERPKGSFSTLEIQRTEQGDSAMYLCASSLSGGTGGTEAFFGQGTRLTVV.

This chain connects TRBV5-1 to TRBJ2-2; a weak D match, TRBD1 (6 bases). There are 15 residues in the CDR3. V lost 0 bases to trimming and J lost 4 bases, with 10 bases between them. From germline, CDR1 is SGHRS and CDR2 YFSETQ. This CDR3 reads CASSLAQGLTGELFF. The CDR3 DNA is TGCGCCAGCAGCTTGGCCCAGGGGCTCACCGGGGAGCTGTTTTTT.

This clone is a singleton in its sample. The chain uses TRBV5-1 and TRBJ1-4; a weak D match, TRBD1 (5 bases). Germline V gene lookup returns CDR1 SGHRS and CDR2 YFSETQ. The CDR3 has 16 amino acids. Trimming shortened V by 4 bases and J by 5 bases, and 18 bases separated the two germline ends. CDR3 region: CASSVGRGPRNEKLFF. The DNA for the CDR3 is TGCGCCAGCAGCGTGGGCCGGGGACCTCGGAATGAAAAACTGTTTTTT.

Here the CDR3 DNA reads TGTGCCAGCAGCCTTGGGACAGGCCTCAATCAGCCCCAGCATTTT. As protein: CASSLGTGLNQPQHF. The V call is TRBV6-5, the J call TRBJ1-5, with TRBD1 matching over 8 bases. J was trimmed by 3 bases and V by 6 bases; bases with no gene match: 7. The CDR3 has 15 amino acids. Looked up from germline, CDR1 is MNHEY and CDR2 is SVGAGI.

The V and J genes are TRBV10-2 and TRBJ1-1, with 8 bases lining up with TRBD1. Trimming removed 6 bases from V and 0 bases from J; junction bases left unmatched: 3. CDR3 length: 14 residues. CDR1 is WSHSY and CDR2 is SAAADI in the germline V gene. The CDR3 protein is CASREQGVNTEAFF. CDR3 DNA sequence: TGCGCCAGCAGAGAACAGGGGGTGAACACTGAAGCTTTCTTT.

The rearrangement links TRBV5-1 to TRBJ2-3; TRBD2 matches at 14 bases. The CDR3 is made up of 17 amino acids. The V segment lost 2 bases and the J segment 5 bases; nucleotides outside the gene matches: 7. Per the germline V gene, CDR1 is SGHRS and CDR2 is YFSETQ. In DNA, the CDR3 is TGCGCCAGCAGCTTACAGACTAGCGGGGGGGTGAGAGATACGCAGTATTTT. Translation: CASSLQTSGGVRDTQYF.

The J gene is TRBJ1-2, the V gene TRBV5-1; no clear D gene. Per germline, CDR1 SGHRS and CDR2 YFSETQ. V was shortened by 0 bases and J by 1 base, with 7 bases between the two germline ends. The CDR3 has 14 amino acids. In DNA, the CDR3 is TGCGCCAGCAGCTTGGACGGGATTAACTATGGCTACACCTTC. Translation: CASSLDGINYGYTF.

The gene calls are TRBV19 and TRBJ2-7; D is perhaps TRBD2 (5 bases). Trimming took 10 bases from V and 3 from J, leaving 10 bases between them. The V gene's germline CDR1 is LNHDA and CDR2 SQIVND (reference sequence). This CDR3 has 11 residues. The CDR3 nucleotides are TGTGCCACCCGACGGGGCTACGAGCAGTACTTC. The encoded protein is CATRRGYEQYF.

The V and J genes are TRBV11-2 and TRBJ1-6, with D tentatively TRBD1 (5 bases). The germline V and J ends were trimmed by 2 bases and 9 bases, with 11 bases remaining between them. Germline CDR1 and CDR2: SGHAT and FQNNGV. This CDR3 is built from 14 residues. This CDR3 reads CASSLSSGGSPLHF. In DNA, the CDR3 is TGTGCCAGCAGCTTAAGTTCGGGGGGTTCACCCCTCCACTTT.

In its sample, this clone was seen a few times. This chain uses TRBV10-1 with TRBJ1-5; D remains unclear. V lost 4 bases, J lost 4 bases, and 8 bases lay in between. Germline loops: CDR1 WNHNN, CDR2 SYGVQD (reference sequence). The CDR3 totals 13 residues. This chain's CDR3 is CASSVQINQPQHF. The CDR3 DNA is TGCGCCAGCAGTGTCCAGATTAATCAGCCCCAGCATTTT.

This clone has just one count. V gene TRBV21-1 combines with J gene TRBJ2-1; the table gives TRBD1 as D, unverified against the DNA. TRBV21-1 is a documented pseudogene. The CDR3 extends over 18 amino acids. CDR3 region: CASSPGQGLNNCYNEQFF. CDR3 nucleotide sequence: TGTGCCAGCAGTCCTGGACAGGGACTAAACAACTGCTACAATGAGCAGTTCTTC.

The chain recombines TRBV7-8 with TRBJ2-1, with D maybe TRBD2 (6 bases). Germline values: CDR1 SGHVS, CDR2 FQNEAQ. The CDR3 is 18 amino acids. Trimming shortened V by 9 bases and J by 1 base, and 25 bases separated the two germline ends. The CDR3 loop reads CASTPGAGGLTSYNEQFF. The CDR3, as DNA: TGTGCCAGTACCCCTGGGGCTGGGGGACTTACGTCCTACAATGAGCAGTTCTTC.

CDR3 residues: CATRRAGGVHETQYF. The CDR3 DNA sequence: TGTGCCACCCGCCGAGCGGGCGGGGTTCACGAGACCCAGTACTTC. The rearrangement links TRBV15 to TRBJ2-5, with a weak D call TRBD2 (6 bases). The V and J ends lost 8 bases and 5 bases respectively, with 21 bases between them. The CDR3 is made up of 15 amino acids. Germline V lookup: CDR1 LNHNV, CDR2 YYDKDF (reference sequence).

The rearrangement links TRBV12-5 to TRBJ1-5; D remains ambiguous. Germline-derived CDR1 and CDR2 are LGHNT and FRNRAP. There are 19 residues in the CDR3. Trimming stripped 0 bases from V and 4 bases from J, with 22 bases between. The DNA of the CDR3 is TGTGCTAGTGGTTTGGTACCGGATGGGAAGGGTGTAAGGAATCAGCCCCAGCATTTT. This sequence encodes CASGLVPDGKGVRNQPQHF.

This rearrangement joins TRBV4-2 to TRBJ2-3; a possible D gene is TRBD2 (5 bases). Between the trimmed V and J ends, which lost 0 bases and 1 base, there was a span of 14 bases. The CDR3 is made up of 17 amino acids. Germline V lookup: CDR1 LGHNA, CDR2 YNFKEQ. The CDR3 nucleotides read TGTGCCAGCAGCCAAGAGAGGGCGGCCTTGGGCACAGATACGCAGTATTTT. Protein sequence: CASSQERAALGTDTQYF.

The V call is TRBV11-2, the J call TRBJ1-2, with a possible D match to TRBD1 (6 bases). The CDR3 sequence is 15 residues long. Germline V gene lookup returns CDR1 SGHAT and CDR2 FQNNGV. V gave up 0 bases and J gave up 7 bases, with 15 bases separating them. CDR3 in amino acids: CASSLDVQGVGGYTF. Written as DNA, the CDR3 is TGTGCCAGCAGCTTAGACGTACAGGGTGTGGGTGGCTACACCTTC.

The genes are TRBV7-8 and TRBJ2-1; TRBD2 matches 14 bases. The J segment lost 8 bases and the V segment lost 6 bases, leaving 6 bases of the junction unmatched. Germline V gives CDR1 SGHVS, CDR2 FQNEAQ. The CDR3 runs to 15 residues. The CDR3 spells CASSPAGLAGDEQFF. The CDR3 DNA is TGTGCCAGCAGTCCCGCGGGACTAGCGGGAGATGAGCAGTTCTTC.

The rearrangement links TRBV7-9 to TRBJ1-2; D is uncertain. From germline, CDR1 is SEHNR and CDR2 FQNEAQ (reference sequence). This CDR3 is 16 amino acids long. The V gene lost 3 bases and the J gene lost 0 bases, with 14 bases spanning the gap. CDR3 coding DNA: TGTGCCAGCAGCTTGAAGGAATTACGAGCTAACTATGGCTACACCTTC. This sequence encodes CASSLKELRANYGYTF. Filled out from reference TRBV7-9 and TRBJ1-2, the complete variable domain reads DTGVSQNPRHKITKRGQNVTFRCDPISEHNRLYWYRQTLGQGPEFLTYFQNEAQLEKSRLLSDRFSAERPKGSFSTLEIQRTEQGDSAMYLCASSLKELRANYGYTFGSGTRLTVV.